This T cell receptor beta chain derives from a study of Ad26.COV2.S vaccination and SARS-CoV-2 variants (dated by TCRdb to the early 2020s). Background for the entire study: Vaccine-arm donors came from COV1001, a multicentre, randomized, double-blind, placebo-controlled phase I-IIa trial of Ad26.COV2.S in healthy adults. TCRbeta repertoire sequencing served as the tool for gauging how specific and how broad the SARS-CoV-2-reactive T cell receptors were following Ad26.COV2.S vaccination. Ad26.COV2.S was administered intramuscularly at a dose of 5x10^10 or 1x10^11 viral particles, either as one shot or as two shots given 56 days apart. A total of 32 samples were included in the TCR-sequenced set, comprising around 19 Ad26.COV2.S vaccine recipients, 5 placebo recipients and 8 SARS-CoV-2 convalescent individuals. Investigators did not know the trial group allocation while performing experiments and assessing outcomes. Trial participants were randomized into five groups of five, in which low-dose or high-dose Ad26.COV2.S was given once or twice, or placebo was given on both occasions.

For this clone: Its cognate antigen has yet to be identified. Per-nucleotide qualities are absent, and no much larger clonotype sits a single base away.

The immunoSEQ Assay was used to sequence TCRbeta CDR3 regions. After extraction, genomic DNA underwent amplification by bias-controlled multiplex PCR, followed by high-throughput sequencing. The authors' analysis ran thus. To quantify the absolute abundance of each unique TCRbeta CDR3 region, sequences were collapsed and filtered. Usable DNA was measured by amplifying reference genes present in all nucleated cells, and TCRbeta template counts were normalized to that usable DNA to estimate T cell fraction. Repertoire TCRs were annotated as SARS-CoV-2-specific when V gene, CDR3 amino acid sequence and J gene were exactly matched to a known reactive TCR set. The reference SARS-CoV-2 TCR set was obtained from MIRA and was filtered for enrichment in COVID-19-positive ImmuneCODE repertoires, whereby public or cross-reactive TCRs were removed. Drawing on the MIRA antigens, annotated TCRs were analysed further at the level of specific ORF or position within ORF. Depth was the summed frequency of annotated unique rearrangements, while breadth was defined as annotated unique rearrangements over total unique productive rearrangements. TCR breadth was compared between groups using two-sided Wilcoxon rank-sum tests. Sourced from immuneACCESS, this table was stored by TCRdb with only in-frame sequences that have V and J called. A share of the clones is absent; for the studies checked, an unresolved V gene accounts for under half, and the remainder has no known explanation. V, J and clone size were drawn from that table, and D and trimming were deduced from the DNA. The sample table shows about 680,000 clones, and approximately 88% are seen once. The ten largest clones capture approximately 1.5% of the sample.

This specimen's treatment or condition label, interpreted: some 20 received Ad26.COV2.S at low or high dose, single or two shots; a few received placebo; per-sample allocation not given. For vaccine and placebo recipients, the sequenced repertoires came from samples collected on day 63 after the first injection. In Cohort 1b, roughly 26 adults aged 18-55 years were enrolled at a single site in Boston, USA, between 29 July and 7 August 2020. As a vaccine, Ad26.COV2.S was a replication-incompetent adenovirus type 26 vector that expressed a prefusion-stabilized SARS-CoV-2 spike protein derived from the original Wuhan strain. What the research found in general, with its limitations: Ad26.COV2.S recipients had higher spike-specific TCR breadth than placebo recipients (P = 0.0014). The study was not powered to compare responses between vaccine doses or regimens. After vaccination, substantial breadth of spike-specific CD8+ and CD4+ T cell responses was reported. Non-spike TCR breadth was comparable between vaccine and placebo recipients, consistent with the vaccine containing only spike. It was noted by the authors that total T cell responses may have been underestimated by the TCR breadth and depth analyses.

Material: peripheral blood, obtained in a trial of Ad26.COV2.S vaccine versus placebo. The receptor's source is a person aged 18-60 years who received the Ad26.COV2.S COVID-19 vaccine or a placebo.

The DNA is as follows: TGTGCCAGCAGTTACCCTGACAGGGGCAATCAGCCCCAGCATTTT. This yields the protein CASSYPDRGNQPQHF. The rearrangement joined TRBV6-6 to TRBJ1-5, and TRBD1 aligns with 7 junction nucleotides. As encoded in the germline V gene (reference sequence), CDR1 is MNHNY while CDR2 is SVGAGI. The CDR3 sequence holds 15 residues, the cysteine and phenylalanine included. Kept here is only the CDR3 DNA, which spans 45 bases and is read in frame from base 1. V and J are trimmed by 2 bases and 2 bases, and the gene matches miss 3 bases of the junction.